The rows below give T cell receptor beta chains drawn from one sample of a study of regulatory T cells in long-lasting Graves disease. TCRdb called the multiplex PCR reads again in MiXCR, with one record for every CDR3 protein. The sample holds about 620,000 distinct CDR3 sequences, roughly 16% seen once. In addition, the sample was reused for a study of T cells in Graves' hyperthyroidism and ophthalmopathy.

The sample in question was peripheral blood mononuclear cells (PBMCs), obtained at new diagnosis, from a patient treated with antithyroid drugs. Receptor source: a woman under 40 with Graves disease. The conserved cysteine and the conserved F or W are not part of the CDR3 here. Expanded clones get a size class; other rows say once, few or many, or leave the size out.

v_call: TRBV28; clone_size: .; j_call: TRBJ2-4; cdr3_aa: ASRPRGRNIQY
v_call: TRBV28; clone_size: many; j_call: TRBJ2-3; cdr3_aa: ASNRGGSGRSGDTQY
v_call: TRBV6-9; clone_size: many; j_call: TRBJ2-1; cdr3_aa: ASSFSPAGTYNEQF
v_call: TRBV6-5; clone_size: few; j_call: TRBJ2-1; cdr3_aa: ASSYRLAGPELYNEQF
v_call: TRBV10-3; clone_size: few; j_call: TRBJ2-7; cdr3_aa: AISNGLEQY
v_call: TRBV24-1; clone_size: few; j_call: TRBJ1-5; cdr3_aa: ATSDFSAQPQH
v_call: TRBV28; clone_size: many; j_call: TRBJ2-7; cdr3_aa: ASSPKRGFHYEQY
v_call: TRBV6-1; clone_size: few; j_call: TRBJ1-3; cdr3_aa: ASRPGGDTIY
v_call: TRBV3-1; clone_size: .; j_call: TRBJ2-3; cdr3_aa: ASSQAGTLSTDTQY
v_call: TRBV7-2; clone_size: many; j_call: TRBJ2-7; cdr3_aa: ASSLVHSYEQY
v_call: TRBV30; clone_size: .; j_call: TRBJ2-7; cdr3_aa: AWSGFVGGDEQY
v_call: TRBV28; clone_size: .; j_call: TRBJ1-3; cdr3_aa: ASSLDTVSGNTIY
v_call: TRBV19; clone_size: many; j_call: TRBJ1-1; cdr3_aa: ASSTSREGRKAF
v_call: TRBV6-5; clone_size: many; j_call: TRBJ2-1; cdr3_aa: ASSYQTFRGDNEQF
v_call: TRBV20-1; clone_size: few; j_call: .; cdr3_aa: SARDRRLAGGVKTQY
v_call: TRBV3-1; clone_size: many; j_call: TRBJ2-1; cdr3_aa: ASSQEGNEQF
v_call: TRBV30; clone_size: .; j_call: TRBJ1-1; cdr3_aa: AWGTGMNTEAF
v_call: TRBV11-2; clone_size: many; j_call: TRBJ1-5; cdr3_aa: ASSGRDLGEINQPQH
v_call: TRBV7-9; clone_size: .; j_call: TRBJ1-3; cdr3_aa: ASSPSVDTIY
v_call: TRBV28; clone_size: many; j_call: TRBJ2-2; cdr3_aa: ATLTAGGTGELF
v_call: TRBV7-2; clone_size: many; j_call: TRBJ1-1; cdr3_aa: ASSLKTGTFEAF
v_call: TRBV6-9; clone_size: many; j_call: TRBJ1-1; cdr3_aa: ASSYMANTEAF
v_call: TRBV18; clone_size: .; j_call: TRBJ1-4; cdr3_aa: ASSPPVTGEKLF
v_call: TRBV20-1; clone_size: .; j_call: TRBJ2-5; cdr3_aa: SANNPNIFQETQY
v_call: TRBV24-1; clone_size: many; j_call: TRBJ2-3; cdr3_aa: ATSDASGTDTQY
v_call: TRBV20-1; clone_size: few; j_call: TRBJ1-2; cdr3_aa: SARDNTGGWYGYT
v_call: TRBV5-1; clone_size: many; j_call: TRBJ2-1; cdr3_aa: ASSLGGQGYNEQF
v_call: TRBV28; clone_size: many; j_call: TRBJ2-4; cdr3_aa: ASSIVGDIQY
v_call: TRBV6-2/TRBV6-3; clone_size: few; j_call: TRBJ2-3; cdr3_aa: ASTNRVSDTQY
v_call: TRBV5-1; clone_size: many; j_call: TRBJ2-3; cdr3_aa: ASSLEGQTADTQY
v_call: TRBV28; clone_size: many; j_call: TRBJ2-7; cdr3_aa: ASSSRLIYEQY
v_call: TRBV6-5; clone_size: .; j_call: TRBJ1-6; cdr3_aa: ASSYRGSLSNSPLH
v_call: TRBV5-6; clone_size: many; j_call: TRBJ2-1; cdr3_aa: ASTRQEVAKNEQF
v_call: TRBV3-1; clone_size: few; j_call: TRBJ2-1; cdr3_aa: ASSQDPGIYNEQF
v_call: TRBV29-1; clone_size: many; j_call: TRBJ1-2; cdr3_aa: SAVLQVDYGYT
v_call: TRBV19; clone_size: .; j_call: TRBJ2-7; cdr3_aa: ASSILGRAYEQY
v_call: TRBV5-6; clone_size: .; j_call: TRBJ2-5; cdr3_aa: ASSKGDRDGAQY
v_call: TRBV18; clone_size: .; j_call: TRBJ1-3; cdr3_aa: ASALGGNTIY
v_call: TRBV25-1; clone_size: .; j_call: TRBJ1-2; cdr3_aa: ASSDNGRSPGYT